The clone carrying this TCR beta chain has just a few counts. Trimming took 6 bases from V and 1 from J, leaving 13 bases between them. This CDR3 comprises 15 residues. Germline V gene sequence: CDR1 LNHNV, CDR2 YYDKDF (reference sequence). TCRdb independently ran MiXCR on the reads; one entry per CDR3 protein. The repertoire includes 510,000 or so distinct CDR3 sequences, 26% of them detected once, and over 10% sits in the top ten. The data originate from a study of T cell repertoires in cytomegalovirus infection. The sequence derives from a human donor in good health (CMV status not recorded). Some clones in this sample may be carry-over from other donors' samples. The rearrangement joins TRBV15 to TRBJ2-1; perhaps TRBD1 as D (6 bases). Sequencing was done on a sample of PBMCs. This CDR3 is CATSKTGTSYNEQFF. The DNA for the CDR3 is TGTGCCACCAGTAAAACAGGGACGTCCTACAATGAGCAGTTCTTC.